Listed here are 25 T cell receptor beta chains from one sample, sequenced in a study of blood T cell repertoires in COVID-19. Clones were read by immunoSEQ multiplex PCR, and TCRdb kept only the in-frame ones, dropping some. The sample has tens of thousands of clones; around 88% are singletons. The specimen was peripheral blood. Receptors originate from a man aged 60 to 75 with acute or convalescent COVID-19.

The gene calls are TRBV18 and TRBJ1-1; weak D call: TRBD1 (5 bases). Trimming pared 2 bases from V and 5 bases from J, leaving 18 bases between. This CDR3 has 16 amino acids. Looked up from germline, CDR1 is KGHSH and CDR2 is LQKENI. CDR3 DNA sequence: TGTGCCAGCTCACCAACCCATCTCAGGGATGGTACTGAAGCTTTCTTT. Translation gives CASSPTHLRDGTEAFF.

A single count supports this clone. The CDR3 nucleotides read TGTGCCACCAGTGCCCCTTCCGGGACAGGGGGGACCGGGGAGCTGTTTTTT. This translates into CATSAPSGTGGTGELFF. The chain joins TRBV24-1 to TRBJ2-2; 11 bases fit TRBD1. There are 17 residues in the CDR3. Germline trimming cut 5 bases from V and 5 bases from J; bases unmatched to any gene: 9. Germline CDR1 reads KGHDR; CDR2 reads SFDVKD.

This rearrangement joins TRBV15 to TRBJ1-4; D perhaps matches TRBD1 (6 bases). Looked up from germline, CDR1 is LNHNV and CDR2 is YYDKDF (reference sequence). Trimming removed 0 bases at V and 6 bases at J, with 14 bases between. This CDR3 is built from 16 residues. The CDR3 here is CATSRDRGLRDEKLFF. The CDR3 nucleotides are TGTGCCACCAGCAGAGATAGGGGGTTGCGGGATGAAAAACTGTTTTTT.

The V and J genes are TRBV29-1 and TRBJ2-1; 15 bases map to TRBD2. The trim removed 1 base at V and 9 bases at J, leaving 4 bases unmatched. Germline values: CDR1 SQVTM, CDR2 ANQGSEA. The CDR3 has 15 amino acids. CDR3 loop: CSVEVWTSGGGEQFF. CDR3 sequence (DNA): TGCAGCGTTGAAGTTTGGACTAGCGGGGGGGGTGAGCAGTTCTTC.

The chain employs TRBV29-1 and TRBJ2-1, with TRBD2 matching over 15 bases. Per germline, CDR1 SQVTM and CDR2 ANQGSEA. J gave up 9 bases and V 6 bases, and 6 bases lay outside the gene matches. CDR3 size: 14 residues. The CDR3: CSVWTSGGGGEQFF. For the CDR3, the DNA is TGCAGCGTGTGGACTAGCGGGGGGGGTGGTGAGCAGTTCTTC.

The rearrangement uses TRBV6-2 or TRBV6-3 and TRBJ2-2, with 7 nucleotides matching TRBD2. The CDR3 sequence is 17 residues long. The germline V gene has CDR1 MNHEY and CDR2 SVGEGT. After removal of 2 bases from V and 0 bases from J, the junction contained 6 bases not matched to a gene. Here the CDR3 reads CASSYTSGGTNTGELFF. For the CDR3, the DNA is TGTGCCAGCAGTTACACATCGGGGGGTACGAACACCGGGGAGCTGTTTTTT.

This chain connects TRBV10-2 to TRBJ1-1; D unresolved. This CDR3 comprises 15 residues. V was clipped by 8 bases and J by 1 base, with 17 bases between them. Germline CDR1 WSHSY, CDR2 SAAADI. DNA for the CDR3: TGCGCCAGCCGCGACTTTTTGGCCGCGAACACTGAAGCTTTCTTT. It specifies CASRDFLAANTEAFF.

This clone appeared once. The chain couples TRBV9 to TRBJ1-1; TRBD1 is a possible D gene (5 bases). Trimming took 4 bases from V and 0 from J, leaving 10 bases between them. Germline V gene data show CDR1 as SGDLS and CDR2 as YYNGEE. This CDR3 spans 14 amino acids. The CDR3 is CASSPGHLNTEAFF. CDR3 bases: TGTGCCAGCAGCCCTGGACACCTGAACACTGAAGCTTTCTTT.

The CDR3 DNA sequence: TGTGCCAGCAGCCCACTAATCCTCGGGGGGACTGAAGCTTTCTTT. The encoded protein is CASSPLILGGTEAFF. V usage is TRBV7-8 and J usage is TRBJ1-1; TRBD1 is a possible D gene (5 bases). Germline assignment: CDR1 SGHVS and CDR2 FQNEAQ. CDR3 size: 15 residues. V was trimmed by 5 bases and J by 5 bases, leaving 18 bases between them.

The gene calls are TRBV25-1 and TRBJ1-2; D might be TRBD1 (6 bases). The CDR3 has 13 amino acids. V lost 2 bases and J lost 3, with 7 bases in between. CDR1 and CDR2 (germline): MGHDK, SYGVNS. CDR3 coding DNA: TGTGCCAGCAGTGAACGGACAGACTATGGCTACACCTTC. This translates into CASSERTDYGYTF.

The chain links TRBV6-1 to TRBJ1-5; the match to TRBD1 covers 7 bases. The CDR3 contains 15 residues. V trimming: 3 bases; J trimming: 3 bases; junction bases outside the gene matches: 5. Germline CDR1 MNHNS, CDR2 SASEGT. CDR3 amino acids: CASSDRTGHNQPQHF. CDR3 in DNA: TGTGCCAGCAGTGATAGGACAGGCCACAATCAGCCCCAGCATTTT.

This chain joins TRBV5-5 and TRBJ2-3; TRBD2 matches 8 bases. This CDR3 spans 16 amino acids. After removal of 6 bases from V and 3 bases from J, the junction contained 12 bases not matched to a gene. Germline V lookup: CDR1 SGHKS, CDR2 YYEKEE (reference sequence). The chain's CDR3 is CASTFSHGGGTDTQYF. The DNA for the CDR3 is TGTGCCAGCACCTTTTCCCACGGGGGGGGGACAGATACGCAGTATTTT.

CDR3 sequence reads: CASGLGDATTHTF. DNA of the CDR3: TGTGCTAGTGGTTTAGGAGACGCAACGACCCACACCTTC. The chain has TRBV12-5 and TRBJ1-2; the D is unclear. The CDR3 consists of 13 residues. V shed 3 bases and J shed 12 bases, with 17 bases lying between them. The V gene's germline CDR1 is LGHNT and CDR2 FRNRAP.

This sequence joins TRBV11-2 and TRBJ1-1; TRBD1 agrees at 12 bases. The CDR3 is 15 amino acids. The germline gives CDR1 SGHAT, CDR2 FQNNGV. The V segment lost 4 bases and the J segment 4 bases; nucleotides outside the gene matches: 4. The chain's CDR3 is CASSSGTGGFTEAFF. The CDR3 nucleotides read TGTGCCAGCAGCTCCGGGACAGGGGGCTTCACTGAAGCTTTCTTT.

The J gene is TRBJ1-6, the V gene TRBV5-6; a possible D gene is TRBD1 (6 bases). This CDR3 spans 15 amino acids. Germline loops: CDR1 SGHDT, CDR2 YYEEEE. V was cut by 5 bases and J by 1 base, with 10 bases left in between. The CDR3 DNA reads as TGTGCCAGCAGTCGAGACAGGTCCTATAATTCACCCCTCCACTTT. Its translation: CASSRDRSYNSPLHF.

V gene TRBV15 combines with J gene TRBJ2-7; 9 bases fit TRBD1. Germline V gene data show CDR1 as LNHNV and CDR2 as YYDKDF (reference sequence). The CDR3 contains 16 residues. Germline trimming cut 3 bases from V and 3 bases from J; bases unmatched to any gene: 9. The CDR3 loop reads CATSSGLGQGVYEQYF. In DNA, the CDR3 is TGTGCCACCAGCAGTGGACTGGGACAGGGCGTCTACGAGCAGTACTTC.

V usage is TRBV9 and J usage is TRBJ2-3; TRBD2 agrees at 10 bases. CDR3 length: 16 residues. In germline, CDR1 is SGDLS, CDR2 YYNGEE. V was pared by 4 bases and J by 0 bases, with 5 bases of the junction left unmatched. The CDR3 DNA follows: TGTGCCAGCAGCCCATGGACTAGCGGTAGCACAGATACGCAGTATTTT. This gives the protein CASSPWTSGSTDTQYF.

The chain carries TRBV28 and TRBJ1-1, with D perhaps TRBD1 (6 bases). CDR1 and CDR2 (germline): MDHEN, SYDVKM. CDR3 length: 14 residues. With 6 bases removed from V and 6 bases from J, the gap between germline ends came to 17 bases. The CDR3 protein is CASSQGFAIAEAFF. The CDR3 nucleotides read TGTGCCAGCAGCCAGGGGTTTGCAATTGCTGAAGCTTTCTTT.

The chain employs TRBV2 and TRBJ1-5; tentatively, D is TRBD1 (5 bases). This CDR3 has 15 amino acids. V shed 1 base and J shed 11 bases, with 18 bases lying between them. Germline lookup yields CDR1 SNHLY and CDR2 FYNNEI. CDR3 in DNA: TGTGCCAGCAGTGAAGGTTTAGGGGAACATAGGGCCCAGCATTTT. This sequence encodes CASSEGLGEHRAQHF.

The chain has TRBV9 and TRBJ2-3, with D tentatively TRBD2 (6 bases). The V end was cut by 4 bases, the J end by 5 bases, with 14 bases between. This CDR3 comprises 14 residues. Germline-derived CDR1 and CDR2 are SGDLS and YYNGEE. For the CDR3, the DNA is TGTGCCAGCAGCCCAGACCTTAGCGGAGATACGCAGTATTTT. This codes for CASSPDLSGDTQYF.

The V call is TRBV18, the J call TRBJ2-1; 11 positions agree with TRBD1. Germline CDR1 reads KGHSH; CDR2 reads LQKENI. With V trimmed by 3 bases and J by 2 bases, 3 bases remained unmatched. This CDR3 spans 16 amino acids. In DNA, the CDR3 is TGTGCCAGCTCACCCCGGACAGGGGGCCCCTACAATGAGCAGTTCTTC. Encoded protein: CASSPRTGGPYNEQFF.

This clone was observed once. The rearrangement joins TRBV7-2 to TRBJ1-2; 10 positions match TRBD1. Germline CDR1 reads SGHTA; CDR2 reads FQGNSA. V lost 5 bases to trimming and J lost 6 bases; unmatched junction nucleotides: 6. The CDR3 loop spans 14 amino acids. In DNA form, the CDR3 reads TGTGCCAGCAGCCTCGACAGGGGGCGCGATGGCTACACCTTC. Protein product: CASSLDRGRDGYTF.

V gene TRBV20-1 combines with J gene TRBJ2-3; TRBD2 aligns across 8 bases. The J segment lost 1 base and the V segment lost 3 bases, leaving 6 bases of the junction unmatched. The CDR3 covers 15 residues. The germline V gene has CDR1 DFQATT and CDR2 SNEGSKA (reference sequence). In nucleotides, the CDR3 is TGCAGTGCTAGTTTTGGTAGCGGGGGCACAGATACGCAGTATTTT. It encodes CSASFGSGGTDTQYF.

The V call is TRBV5-4, the J call TRBJ2-1; tentative D call: TRBD1 (6 bases). V was shortened by 3 bases and J by 1 base, with 11 bases between the two germline ends. This CDR3 spans 15 amino acids. Germline V lookup: CDR1 SGHNT, CDR2 YYREEE (reference sequence). DNA of the CDR3: TGTGCCAGCAGCTCTACAGGGTCATCCTACAATGAGCAGTTCTTC. Protein sequence: CASSSTGSSYNEQFF.

The chain carries TRBV6-5 and TRBJ2-7; D unclear. This CDR3 has 11 amino acids. Between the trimmed V and J ends, which lost 2 bases and 4 bases, there was a span of 3 bases. Per germline, CDR1 MNHEY and CDR2 SVGAGI. The CDR3 sequence: CASSYEYEQYF. DNA of the CDR3: TGTGCCAGCAGTTACGAGTACGAGCAGTACTTC.